The 24 T cell receptor beta chains in this list originate from one sample, sequenced in a study of blood T cell repertoires in COVID-19. Here immunoSEQ multiplex PCR was the method, and the copy in TCRdb shows in-frame clones only, minus some. The sample consists of some 120,000 clones, roughly 86% of them appearing once. The sequenced sample was peripheral blood. The origin of the receptors is a human donor in a cohort sampled during active COVID-19.

This clone was counted a single time. The J gene is TRBJ1-5, the V gene TRBV5-1, with 8 bases fitting TRBD1. The ends lost 5 bases at V and 3 bases at J; junction bases unmatched: 7. The CDR3 sequence is 15 residues long. The germline V gene has CDR1 SGHRS and CDR2 YFSETQ. The CDR3 here is CASSLQGGLNQPQHF. CDR3 coding DNA: TGCGCCAGCAGTCTACAGGGGGGGCTCAATCAGCCCCAGCATTTT.

The chain couples TRBV29-1 to TRBJ2-1; 10 bases line up with TRBD2. The V and J ends lost 7 bases and 8 bases, in that order; junction bases with no gene match: 5. Germline loops: CDR1 SQVTM, CDR2 ANQGSEA. The CDR3 consists of 12 residues. CDR3 DNA: TGCAGCGGAACTAGCGGGACCGATGAGCAGTTCTTC. The encoded protein is CSGTSGTDEQFF.

V is TRBV7-9 and J is TRBJ1-1, with D possibly being TRBD1 (6 bases). V gave up 3 bases and J gave up 1 base, with 9 bases separating them. The CDR3 is 14 amino acids. Per germline, CDR1 SEHNR and CDR2 FQNEAQ (reference sequence). The CDR3 region has the DNA TGTGCCAGCAGCTTTACAGGGTCGAACACTGAAGCTTTCTTT. It specifies CASSFTGSNTEAFF.

The V call is TRBV4-1, the J call TRBJ1-1; the match to TRBD1 covers 9 bases. Germline CDR1 reads MGHRA; CDR2 reads YSYEKL. With V trimmed by 0 bases and J by 4 bases, 3 bases remained unmatched. The CDR3 is made up of 15 amino acids. CDR3 bases: TGCGCCAGCAGCCAAGATAGACAGGGGGGCACTGAAGCTTTCTTT. Encoded protein: CASSQDRQGGTEAFF.

The V gene is TRBV5-6, the J gene TRBJ1-2; possible D gene TRBD1, 5 bases. Trimming pared 3 bases from V and 4 bases from J, leaving 13 bases between. The CDR3 has 14 residues. Germline V gene data show CDR1 as SGHDT and CDR2 as YYEEEE. The CDR3 reads CASSSVQVSYGYTF. For the CDR3, the DNA is TGTGCCAGCAGCTCAGTACAGGTCAGCTATGGCTACACCTTC. Supplemented by reference TRBV5-6 and TRBJ1-2, the full variable domain reads DAGVTQSPTHLIKTRGQQVTLRCSPKSGHDTVSWYQQALGQGPQFIFQYYEEEERQRGNFPDRFSGHQFPNYSSELNVNALLLGDSALYLCASSSVQVSYGYTFGSGTRLTVV.

The genes are TRBV4-3 and TRBJ2-7; no definite D call. CDR3 length: 16 amino acids. CDR1 and CDR2 from the germline V gene are LGHNA and YSLEER. V lost 0 bases and J lost 7, with 19 bases in between. CDR3 coding DNA: TGCGCCAGCAGCCAAGATAGTATTCCCCTACTCAGGGAGCAGTACTTC. Residues: CASSQDSIPLLREQYF.

The DNA for the CDR3 is TGTGCCAGTAGTACTACTAGCGGGAGTTACGACGAGCAGTACTTC. Translation: CASSTTSGSYDEQYF. The rearrangement uses TRBV19 and TRBJ2-7; 11 bases align to TRBD2. The J segment lost 5 bases and the V segment lost 4 bases, leaving 7 bases of the junction unmatched. Germline-derived CDR1 and CDR2 are LNHDA and SQIVND (reference sequence). This CDR3 has 15 residues.

This sequence joins TRBV18 and TRBJ1-2; 7 nucleotides line up with TRBD1. The CDR3 contains 13 residues. V lost 3 bases to trimming and J lost 8 bases; unmatched junction nucleotides: 6. Germline CDR1 is KGHSH and CDR2 is LQKENI. The CDR3 coding sequence is TGTGCCAGCTCACCGCAGGGGGATTGGGGCTACACCTTC. This gives the protein CASSPQGDWGYTF.

This sequence joins TRBV7-2 and TRBJ1-4; D call uncertain. Germline assignment: CDR1 SGHTA and CDR2 FQGNSA. V was trimmed by 6 bases and J by 12 bases, leaving 17 bases between them. This CDR3 spans 13 amino acids. CDR3 amino acids: CASRAGPGSELFF. The CDR3 coding sequence is TGTGCCAGCAGAGCGGGCCCCGGATCCGAACTGTTTTTT.

The chain carries TRBV7-8 and TRBJ2-3; 11 nucleotides line up with TRBD2. CDR1 is SGHVS, CDR2 FQNEAQ, per germline. V dropped 4 bases and J dropped 0; count of bases not matched to a gene: 12. The CDR3 length is 19 residues. This CDR3 reads CASSSPSVAGGPSTDTQYF. CDR3 DNA: TGTGCCAGCAGCTCTCCCTCGGTAGCGGGAGGGCCTAGCACAGATACGCAGTATTTT.

The V gene is TRBV5-6, the J gene TRBJ2-3; 9 nucleotides match TRBD1. The CDR3 extends over 15 amino acids. Germline V lookup: CDR1 SGHDT, CDR2 YYEEEE. V dropped 4 bases and J dropped 3; count of bases not matched to a gene: 6. The CDR3 DNA follows: TGTGCCAGCAGCCTAGGGACAGGGATAACAGATACGCAGTATTTT. The encoded protein is CASSLGTGITDTQYF.

This sequence joins TRBV11-2 and TRBJ1-5, with D possibly TRBD1 on 5 matching bases. CDR1 and CDR2 from the germline V gene are SGHAT and FQNNGV. This CDR3 spans 15 amino acids. The V and J ends lost 1 base and 3 bases respectively, with 10 bases between them. The CDR3 nucleotides read TGTGCCAGCAGCTTAGGCGGGGGAGTCAATCAGCCCCAGCATTTT. This sequence encodes CASSLGGGVNQPQHF.

This clone was counted between two and nine times. The chain uses TRBV2 and TRBJ1-4; D may be TRBD1 (5 bases). V gave up 6 bases and J gave up 6 bases, with 17 bases separating them. The CDR3 is made up of 15 amino acids. Germline V lookup: CDR1 SNHLY, CDR2 FYNNEI. In DNA, the CDR3 is TGTGCCAGCAGCGCGGGACCCGAGTCGTATGAAAAACTGTTTTTT. Translated, it gives CASSAGPESYEKLFF.

V and J are TRBV6-5 and TRBJ2-7; TRBD2 aligns across 7 bases. The CDR3 is made up of 15 amino acids. Germline V gives CDR1 MNHEY, CDR2 SVGAGI. The V gene end was trimmed by 0 bases and the J gene end by 2 bases; junction bases not matched to a gene: 4. In DNA, the CDR3 is TGTGCCAGCAGTTACTCTTGGACTAGACCCTACGAGCAGTACTTC. It specifies CASSYSWTRPYEQYF.

This clone was detected only a few times. The gene calls are TRBV14 and TRBJ2-1, with D perhaps TRBD2 (6 bases). Germline-derived CDR1 and CDR2 are SGHDN and FVKESK. The CDR3 extends over 15 amino acids. Trimming removed 5 bases at V and 8 bases at J, with 19 bases between. Here the CDR3 DNA reads TGTGCCAGCAGCGAGTCGGCGGACTACCGCTATGAGCAGTTCTTC. Encoded protein: CASSESADYRYEQFF.

This chain joins TRBV27 and TRBJ2-7; D is possibly TRBD2 (5 bases). V dropped 6 bases and J dropped 2 bases, with 14 bases sitting between them. This CDR3 region has 14 residues. Germline V gene sequence: CDR1 MNHEY, CDR2 SMNVEV (reference sequence). The CDR3 loop is CASRRTGLAYEQYF. In DNA form, the CDR3 reads TGTGCCAGCAGACGGACTGGACTCGCCTACGAGCAGTACTTC.

The chain is built from TRBV11-3 and TRBJ1-2, with D possibly TRBD1 on 5 matching bases. CDR3 size: 12 residues. Trimming took 5 bases from V and 4 from J, leaving 8 bases between them. Germline lookup yields CDR1 SGHNT and CDR2 YENEEA. The CDR3 region is CASSQGGYGYTF. CDR3 bases: TGTGCCAGCAGCCAGGGCGGCTATGGCTACACCTTC.

This chain connects TRBV3-1 (or the pseudogene TRBV3-2) to TRBJ2-1; 9 bases are a match to TRBD1. CDR3 length: 14 residues. CDR1 LGHDT and CDR2 YNNKEL come from the germline V gene (reference sequence). Trimming took 7 bases from V and 5 from J; bases not matched to a gene: 6. The CDR3 DNA sequence: TGTGCCAGCAAGACAGGGGGAACCAACAATGAGCAGTTCTTC. This encodes CASKTGGTNNEQFF.

Comment on this clone: This may come from a read error, since a much larger clone is one base off. Other nucleotide sequences from this sample produce the same CDR3. The chain employs TRBV6-5 and TRBJ2-7, with 10 bases fitting TRBD1. Per the germline V gene, CDR1 is MNHEY and CDR2 is SVGAGI. CDR3 size: 14 residues. V was clipped by 2 bases and J by 6 bases; unmatched bases: 4. The DNA of the CDR3 is TGTGCCAGCAGTTACACGGGACAGGGGTCCGAGCAGTACTTC. It yields the protein CASSYTGQGSEQYF.

This sequence joins TRBV2 and TRBJ1-5; 10 nucleotides agree with TRBD1. Germline CDR1 is SNHLY and CDR2 is FYNNEI. J lost 5 bases, V lost 4 bases, and 17 bases had no gene match. The CDR3 totals 19 residues. CDR3 region: CASSAPRTGGPQVDQPQHF. The CDR3 region has the DNA TGTGCCAGCAGTGCCCCCCGGACAGGGGGTCCCCAGGTCGATCAGCCCCAGCATTTT.

The gene calls are TRBV12-5 and TRBJ1-2; 10 nucleotides line up with TRBD1. Losses at the gene ends were 0 bases for V and 2 bases for J; bases not matched to a gene: 9. Germline values: CDR1 LGHNT, CDR2 FRNRAP. The CDR3 has 18 residues. CDR3 residues: CASGLVWTGGKGNYGYTF. CDR3 sequence (DNA): TGTGCTAGTGGTTTGGTTTGGACAGGGGGGAAGGGAAACTATGGCTACACCTTC.

J is TRBJ1-6 and V is TRBV24-1; D ambiguous. In germline, CDR1 is KGHDR, CDR2 SFDVKD. V lost 8 bases, J lost 4 bases, and 8 bases lay in between. The CDR3 extends over 13 amino acids. CDR3 in amino acids: CATIYIYNSPLHF. In DNA, the CDR3 is TGTGCCACCATATATATTTATAATTCACCCCTCCACTTT.

The chain employs TRBV7-9 and TRBJ1-4, with 9 bases identical to TRBD1. Germline V gene data show CDR1 as SEHNR and CDR2 as FQNEAQ (reference sequence). V trimming: 5 bases; J trimming: 4 bases; junction bases outside the gene matches: 5. The CDR3 is 15 amino acids. The CDR3 reads CASSPRTGDNEKLFF. DNA of the CDR3: TGTGCCAGCAGCCCCCGGACAGGGGATAATGAAAAACTGTTTTTT.

The chain uses TRBV3-1 (or the pseudogene TRBV3-2) and TRBJ2-3, with 9 bases lining up with TRBD2. This CDR3 has 16 residues. Germline assignment: CDR1 LGHDT and CDR2 YNNKEL (reference sequence). V was pared by 4 bases and J by 1 base, with 6 bases of the junction left unmatched. Written as DNA, the CDR3 is TGTGCCAGCAGCCCTTGGTTAGCGGGAGGCACAGATACGCAGTATTTT. Translation: CASSPWLAGGTDTQYF.